This TCR beta chain originates from a study of early T cells in non-severe SARS-CoV-2 infection. Study as a whole: Bulk RNA from unsorted whole blood was sequenced; chains were unpaired.

Separate cDNA molecules each had unique molecular identifiers attached to them. TCRdb called the 5' RACE reads again in MiXCR, with one record for every CDR3 protein. The sample contains 60,000 to 70,000 distinct CDR3 sequences, roughly 5% of which appear only once. V was cut by 5 bases and J by 4 bases, with 18 bases left in between. The CDR3 extends over 16 amino acids. Germline CDR1 is SGHTA and CDR2 is FQGNSA. The source is an adult who was a healthcare worker with PCR-confirmed SARS-CoV-2 infection or an uninfected control (not recorded which). This chain links TRBV7-2 with TRBJ2-1; perhaps D is TRBD1 or TRBD2 (6 bases each). The sample consisted of whole blood. DNA for the CDR3: TGTGCCAGCAGCCTGAGGGGGAGGTCTCGGTACAATGAGCAGTTCTTC. As protein: CASSLRGRSRYNEQFF.